This T cell receptor beta chain emerged from a study of Ad26.COV2.S vaccination and SARS-CoV-2 variants. Whole-study results and caveats: Similar non-spike TCR breadth was observed in recipients of vaccine and of placebo.

The repertoire was sequenced with immunoSEQ multiplex PCR; TCRdb's copy has only in-frame clones and lacks some. The profile shows 380,000 or so clones, under 90% of them singletons. Trimming cost V 1 base and J 4 bases, with 10 bases left between them. Germline values: CDR1 LGHDT, CDR2 YNNKEL (reference sequence). The CDR3 spans 14 residues. With regard to this clone: The target antigen is unknown.

Treatment meaning: about 20 received Ad26.COV2.S at low or high dose, single or two shots; about 5 received placebo; per-sample allocation not given. Repertoires come from day 63 after the first vaccine or placebo injection. This rearrangement joins TRBV3-1 (or the pseudogene TRBV3-2) to TRBJ1-1; possibly TRBD1 for D (5 bases). This TCR came from a person between 18 and 65 years old who received the Ad26.COV2.S COVID-19 vaccine or a placebo. Source: peripheral blood, taken in a trial of Ad26.COV2.S vaccine versus placebo. CDR3 sequence reads: CASSQGGRGTEAFF. CDR3 DNA: TGTGCCAGCAGCCAAGGAGGGAGGGGCACTGAAGCTTTCTTT.